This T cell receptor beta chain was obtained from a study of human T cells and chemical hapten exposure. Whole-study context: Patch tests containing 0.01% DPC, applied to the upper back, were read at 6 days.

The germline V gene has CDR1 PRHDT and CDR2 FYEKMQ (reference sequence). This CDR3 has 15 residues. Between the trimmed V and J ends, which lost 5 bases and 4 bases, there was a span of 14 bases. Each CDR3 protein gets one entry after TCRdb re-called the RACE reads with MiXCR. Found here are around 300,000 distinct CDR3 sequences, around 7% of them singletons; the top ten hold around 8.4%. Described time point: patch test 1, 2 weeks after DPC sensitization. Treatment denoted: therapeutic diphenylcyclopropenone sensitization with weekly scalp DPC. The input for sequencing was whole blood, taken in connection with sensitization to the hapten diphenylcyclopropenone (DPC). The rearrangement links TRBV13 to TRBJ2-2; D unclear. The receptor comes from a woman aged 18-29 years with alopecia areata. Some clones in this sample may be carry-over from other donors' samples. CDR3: CASSPRVTSTGELFF. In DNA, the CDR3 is TGTGCCAGCAGCCCACGCGTGACGAGCACCGGGGAGCTGTTTTTT. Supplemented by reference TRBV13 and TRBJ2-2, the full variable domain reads AAGVIQSPRHLIKEKRETATLKCYPIPRHDTVYWYQQGPGQDPQFLISFYEKMQSDKGSIPDRFSAQQFSDYHSELNMSSLELGDSALYFCASSPRVTSTGELFFGEGSRLTVL.